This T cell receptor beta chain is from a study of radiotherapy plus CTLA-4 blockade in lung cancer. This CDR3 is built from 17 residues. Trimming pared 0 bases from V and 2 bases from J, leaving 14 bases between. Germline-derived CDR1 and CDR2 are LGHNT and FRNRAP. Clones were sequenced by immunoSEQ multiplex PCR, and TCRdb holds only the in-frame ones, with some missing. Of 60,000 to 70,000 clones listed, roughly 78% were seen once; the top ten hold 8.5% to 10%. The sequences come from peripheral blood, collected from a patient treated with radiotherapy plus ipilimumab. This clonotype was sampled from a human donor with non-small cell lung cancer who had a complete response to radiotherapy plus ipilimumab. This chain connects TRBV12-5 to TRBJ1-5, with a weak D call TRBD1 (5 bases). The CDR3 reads CASGLVVEAQGNQPQHF. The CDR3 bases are TGTGCTAGTGGTTTGGTAGTTGAGGCACAGGGCAATCAGCCCCAGCATTTT.